This T cell receptor beta chain was recovered during a study of blood T cells in healthy people across ages. As for the study in general: For every two T cells, template switching captured about one barcoded beta molecule.

Primers used in a second PCR of about 6 to 11 cycles were a sample-barcoded 5' primer and a J-beta primer mix. Each cDNA molecule was tagged by a template-switch adaptor with 12 random nucleotides. TCRdb itself ran the 5' RACE reads through MiXCR, one entry per CDR3 protein. Here the sample spans some 780,000 distinct CDR3 sequences, roughly 50% being singletons. The CDR3 has 16 residues. The V end lost 1 base, the J end lost 0 bases, and 13 bases lay between the germline ends. The germline V gene has CDR1 DFQATT and CDR2 SNEGSKA (reference sequence). The sequenced material came from blood. The chain couples TRBV20-1 to TRBJ2-1; D unresolved. The sequence came from a middle-aged man in good health. The CDR3 here is CSARVPGPSSYNEQFF. DNA for the CDR3: TGCAGTGCTAGAGTACCAGGCCCGAGCTCCTACAATGAGCAGTTCTTC.